One T cell receptor beta chain is described in this entry. The target antigen is unknown. This record comes from a study of cytomegalovirus exposure and HLA in healthy donors. Study details: Most genotyped donors, roughly 83% of roughly 400, had Caucasian-associated genetic ancestry. Overall study results and limits: A list of 150 or so TCR beta chains associated with cytomegalovirus was given.

With 60 Vbeta and 13 Jbeta primers, the PCR was carried out. Here immunoSEQ multiplex PCR was the method, and the copy in TCRdb shows in-frame clones only, minus some. The data hold more than 100,000 clones, with around 80% observed a single time. Trimming removed 4 bases at V and 2 bases at J, with 11 bases between. In germline, CDR1 is SGDLS, CDR2 YYNGEE. This CDR3 comprises 14 residues. The sample taken for sequencing was PBMCs. The clonotype originates from a man in his forties or fifties in good health and CMV-seronegative. The rearrangement joins TRBV9 to TRBJ2-3; D perhaps matches TRBD1 (5 bases). The CDR3 is CASSPQGVTDTQYF. The CDR3 region has the DNA TGTGCCAGCAGCCCCCAGGGTGTCACAGATACGCAGTATTTT.